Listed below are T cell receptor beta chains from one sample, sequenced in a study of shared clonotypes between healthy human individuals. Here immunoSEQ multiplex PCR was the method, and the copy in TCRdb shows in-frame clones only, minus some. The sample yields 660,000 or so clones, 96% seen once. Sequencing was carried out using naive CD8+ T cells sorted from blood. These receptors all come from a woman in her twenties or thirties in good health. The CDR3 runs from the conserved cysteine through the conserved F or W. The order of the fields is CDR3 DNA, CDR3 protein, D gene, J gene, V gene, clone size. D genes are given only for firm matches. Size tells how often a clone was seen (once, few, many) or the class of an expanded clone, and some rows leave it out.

CDR3nt: TGTGCCAGTAGTATGTGGGATTCGGGCACAGATACGCAGTATTTT
CDR3aa: CASSMWDSGTDTQYF
d_gene: .
j_gene: TRBJ2-3
v_gene: TRBV19
abundance: .

CDR3nt: TGTGCCAGCAGTTACTCGGAGGGGCTAGGGGGCTACACCTTC
CDR3aa: CASSYSEGLGGYTF
d_gene: .
j_gene: TRBJ1-2
v_gene: TRBV6-5
abundance: .

CDR3nt: TGTGCCAGCAGTTTTGCCTCCAGGGGCGAGCAGTACTTC
CDR3aa: CASSFASRGEQYF
d_gene: .
j_gene: TRBJ2-7
v_gene: TRBV27
abundance: .

CDR3nt: TGCAGCGTTGAGACTTACAATGAGCAGTTCTTC
CDR3aa: CSVETYNEQFF
d_gene: .
j_gene: TRBJ2-1
v_gene: TRBV29-1
abundance: .

CDR3nt: TGTGCCAGCAGCCCGGACAGGAACAATGAGCAGTTCTTC
CDR3aa: CASSPDRNNEQFF
d_gene: TRBD1
j_gene: TRBJ2-1
v_gene: TRBV7-6
abundance: .

CDR3nt: TGTGCCACCAGCATTGGGACAGAGATGAACACTGAAGCTTTCTTT
CDR3aa: CATSIGTEMNTEAFF
d_gene: TRBD1
j_gene: TRBJ1-1
v_gene: TRBV15
abundance: .

CDR3nt: TGTGCCAGCAGCCCGTCCCCGGGACTAGCGGGAAGCTCCTACAATGAGCAGTTCTTC
CDR3aa: CASSPSPGLAGSSYNEQFF
d_gene: TRBD2
j_gene: TRBJ2-1
v_gene: TRBV7-9
abundance: .

CDR3nt: TGCAGCGTTTTGGGGCGGGAGGGTACCGGGGAGCTGTTTTTT
CDR3aa: CSVLGREGTGELFF
d_gene: TRBD2
j_gene: TRBJ2-2
v_gene: TRBV29-1
abundance: once

CDR3nt: TGTGCCAGCAGCGTCGGACAGGGAATCTCCTACGAGCAGTACTTC
CDR3aa: CASSVGQGISYEQYF
d_gene: TRBD1
j_gene: TRBJ2-7
v_gene: TRBV9
abundance: once

CDR3nt: TGTGCCAGCAGTTTATCGGCGGGGGTATACGAGCAGTACTTC
CDR3aa: CASSLSAGVYEQYF
d_gene: TRBD2
j_gene: TRBJ2-7
v_gene: TRBV27
abundance: .

CDR3nt: TGTGCCAGCAGCTTGGGGCCAGGGACAGGGATCATCCCCGGGGAGCTGTTTTTT
CDR3aa: CASSLGPGTGIIPGELFF
d_gene: TRBD1
j_gene: TRBJ2-2
v_gene: TRBV11-2
abundance: .

CDR3nt: TGTGCCAGCAGATTACCGGGACAGACAGTGGAGTTCTTC
CDR3aa: CASRLPGQTVEFF
d_gene: TRBD1
j_gene: TRBJ2-1
v_gene: TRBV2
abundance: .

CDR3nt: TGTGCCAGCTCACCACCGAACAGGGAAGACACTGAAGCTTTCTTT
CDR3aa: CASSPPNREDTEAFF
d_gene: .
j_gene: TRBJ1-1
v_gene: TRBV18
abundance: few

CDR3nt: TGCGCCAGCAGCCAAGGGACGGACTCCTACGAGCAGTACTTC
CDR3aa: CASSQGTDSYEQYF
d_gene: .
j_gene: TRBJ2-7
v_gene: TRBV4-1
abundance: .

CDR3nt: TGCGCCAGCAGTGGAGACAGGGTTTACGAGCAGTACTTC
CDR3aa: CASSGDRVYEQYF
d_gene: TRBD1
j_gene: TRBJ2-7
v_gene: TRBV10-1
abundance: .

CDR3nt: TGTGCCAGCAGCTTACCACTGACTCAAGAGACCCAGTACTTC
CDR3aa: CASSLPLTQETQYF
d_gene: .
j_gene: TRBJ2-5
v_gene: TRBV7-9
abundance: .

CDR3nt: TGTGCCAGTAGTATGGGCGGATCCGAAGCTTTCTTT
CDR3aa: CASSMGGSEAFF
d_gene: .
j_gene: TRBJ1-1
v_gene: TRBV19
abundance: .

CDR3nt: TGCGCCAGCAGCCAAGATCGGGGTAGGGGACTATACGAGCAGTACTTC
CDR3aa: CASSQDRGRGLYEQYF
d_gene: TRBD2
j_gene: TRBJ2-7
v_gene: TRBV4-1
abundance: .

CDR3nt: TGTGCCAGCAGTTGGGGCGGGCGGGTCTACGAGCAGTACTTC
CDR3aa: CASSWGGRVYEQYF
d_gene: .
j_gene: TRBJ2-7
v_gene: TRBV28
abundance: .

CDR3nt: TGTGCCAGCAGCGTTGAGGGGGCTCACAATGAGCAGTTCTTC
CDR3aa: CASSVEGAHNEQFF
d_gene: TRBD1
j_gene: TRBJ2-1
v_gene: TRBV9
abundance: .

CDR3nt: TGTGCCAGTAGTATTGGAGATGAGCAGTTCTTC
CDR3aa: CASSIGDEQFF
d_gene: .
j_gene: TRBJ2-1
v_gene: TRBV19
abundance: .

CDR3nt: TGTGCCAGCAGCTTACCCCGAGGTTACGAGCAGTACTTC
CDR3aa: CASSLPRGYEQYF
d_gene: .
j_gene: TRBJ2-7
v_gene: TRBV7-9
abundance: once

CDR3nt: TGTGCCAGCAGTCGGGTGACAGCAACTAATGAAAAACTGTTTTTT
CDR3aa: CASSRVTATNEKLFF
d_gene: .
j_gene: TRBJ1-4
v_gene: TRBV2
abundance: .

CDR3nt: TGTGCCAGCAGACAGGACAGCGGGATTCAGTACTTC
CDR3aa: CASRQDSGIQYF
d_gene: .
j_gene: TRBJ2-4
v_gene: TRBV11-2
abundance: once

CDR3nt: TGCGCCAGCAGCCATCCGGGACAGGGGGCCTACGAGCAGTACTTC
CDR3aa: CASSHPGQGAYEQYF
d_gene: TRBD1
j_gene: TRBJ2-7
v_gene: TRBV4-1
abundance: .

CDR3nt: TGTGCCAGCAGTTCGGGGACAGGGTACGCGCAGTACTTC
CDR3aa: CASSSGTGYAQYF
d_gene: TRBD1
j_gene: TRBJ2-7
v_gene: TRBV6-5
abundance: .

CDR3nt: TGTGCCAGCAGTTTAGGACAGGATTTTCTCTACGAGCAGTACTTC
CDR3aa: CASSLGQDFLYEQYF
d_gene: TRBD1
j_gene: TRBJ2-7
v_gene: TRBV27
abundance: .

CDR3nt: TGTGCCAGCAGCTTAGCAGGGGGCGTCGACACTGAAGCTTTCTTT
CDR3aa: CASSLAGGVDTEAFF
d_gene: TRBD1
j_gene: TRBJ1-1
v_gene: TRBV11-3
abundance: .

CDR3nt: TGTGCCAGCAGTTCCCCCGACGAAGGCTACCAAGAGACCCAGTACTTC
CDR3aa: CASSSPDEGYQETQYF
d_gene: .
j_gene: TRBJ2-5
v_gene: TRBV28
abundance: .

CDR3nt: TGTGCCAGCAGTGAGGGGTTGCCGGGAGGGGACTACGAGCAGTACTTC
CDR3aa: CASSEGLPGGDYEQYF
d_gene: TRBD2
j_gene: TRBJ2-7
v_gene: TRBV2
abundance: once

CDR3nt: TGTGCCAGCAGCCCGAGGGGGCGGGGCCAAAACATTCAGTACTTC
CDR3aa: CASSPRGRGQNIQYF
d_gene: .
j_gene: TRBJ2-4
v_gene: TRBV7-2
abundance: .

CDR3nt: TGTGCCAGCAGTTTCGGGGGTATAGATACGCAGTATTTT
CDR3aa: CASSFGGIDTQYF
d_gene: .
j_gene: TRBJ2-3
v_gene: TRBV27
abundance: .

CDR3nt: TGTGCCAGCAGTTTGAGCCTGAACACTGAAGCTTTCTTT
CDR3aa: CASSLSLNTEAFF
d_gene: .
j_gene: TRBJ1-1
v_gene: TRBV27
abundance: .

CDR3nt: TGTGCCAGCAGTTGGGACAGGTGGGGAGCGGAGGGTCTCACTGAAGCTTTCTTT
CDR3aa: CASSWDRWGAEGLTEAFF
d_gene: TRBD1
j_gene: TRBJ1-1
v_gene: TRBV28
abundance: .

CDR3nt: TGTGCCAGCAGCCCGCCGGGGGGGCGGGAGGCCGCCCCCTACAATGAGCAGTTCTTC
CDR3aa: CASSPPGGREAAPYNEQFF
d_gene: TRBD2
j_gene: TRBJ2-1
v_gene: TRBV27
abundance: .

CDR3nt: TGTGCCAGCAGCTTGGCCTGGGGCTCCTACAATGAGCAGTTCTTC
CDR3aa: CASSLAWGSYNEQFF
d_gene: .
j_gene: TRBJ2-1
v_gene: TRBV5-4
abundance: .

CDR3nt: TGTGCCAGCAGTTTTCACCTTGGACAGGGGTTCCACGAGCAGTACTTC
CDR3aa: CASSFHLGQGFHEQYF
d_gene: TRBD1
j_gene: TRBJ2-7
v_gene: TRBV27
abundance: .

CDR3nt: TGCAGCCCTTTGAGCTCCTACGAGCAGTACTTC
CDR3aa: CSPLSSYEQYF
d_gene: .
j_gene: TRBJ2-7
v_gene: TRBV20-1
abundance: .

CDR3nt: TGCGCCAGCAGTGAGTCCGGCCTTGGGCCTGAAGCTTTCTTT
CDR3aa: CASSESGLGPEAFF
d_gene: .
j_gene: TRBJ1-1
v_gene: TRBV10-1
abundance: .

CDR3nt: TGTGCCACCAGCATACCTGGGTGGTACTCCTACAATGAGCAGTTCTTC
CDR3aa: CATSIPGWYSYNEQFF
d_gene: .
j_gene: TRBJ2-1
v_gene: TRBV15
abundance: .

CDR3nt: TGTGCCAGCAGTGATTCCGCGTTTCGGCCCCAGCATTTT
CDR3aa: CASSDSAFRPQHF
d_gene: .
j_gene: TRBJ1-5
v_gene: TRBV2
abundance: .

CDR3nt: TGTGCCAGCAGTGGGGCGGGGAGGGCAGAGACCCAGTACTTC
CDR3aa: CASSGAGRAETQYF
d_gene: TRBD2
j_gene: TRBJ2-5
v_gene: TRBV2
abundance: .

CDR3nt: TGCGCCAGCAGCTTGAAAGACAGAAACTACGAGCAGTACTTC
CDR3aa: CASSLKDRNYEQYF
d_gene: .
j_gene: TRBJ2-7
v_gene: TRBV5-1
abundance: .

CDR3nt: TGTGCCACCAGCGGGGGGGAGGCCTCCTACAATGAGCAGTTCTTC
CDR3aa: CATSGGEASYNEQFF
d_gene: TRBD2
j_gene: TRBJ2-1
v_gene: TRBV15
abundance: .

CDR3nt: TGTGCCAGCAGGGGACAGTACTATGGCTACACCTTC
CDR3aa: CASRGQYYGYTF
d_gene: TRBD1
j_gene: TRBJ1-2
v_gene: TRBV2
abundance: .

CDR3nt: TGCGCCAGCAGCTTGGGTAGCGGGCACTACGAGCAGTACTTC
CDR3aa: CASSLGSGHYEQYF
d_gene: TRBD2
j_gene: TRBJ2-7
v_gene: TRBV5-1
abundance: .

CDR3nt: TGTGCCAGTAGTGAAGACCCTAAGGTGGGGCAGTACTTC
CDR3aa: CASSEDPKVGQYF
d_gene: .
j_gene: TRBJ2-7
v_gene: TRBV19
abundance: .

CDR3nt: TGTGCCAGCAGTGCGTGGGACAAGAACACCGGGGAGCTGTTTTTT
CDR3aa: CASSAWDKNTGELFF
d_gene: .
j_gene: TRBJ2-2
v_gene: TRBV2
abundance: once

CDR3nt: TGTGCCAGCAGTGACCTCGGGAGGGATTCCTACAATGAGCAGTTCTTC
CDR3aa: CASSDLGRDSYNEQFF
d_gene: TRBD2
j_gene: TRBJ2-1
v_gene: TRBV6-4
abundance: .

CDR3nt: TGTGCCAGCAAAGGGGCAGATTCCAATCAGCCCCAGCATTTT
CDR3aa: CASKGADSNQPQHF
d_gene: .
j_gene: TRBJ1-5
v_gene: TRBV2
abundance: few

CDR3nt: TGTGCCAGCAGTTTAGGTGAGATCCACACTGAAGCTTTCTTT
CDR3aa: CASSLGEIHTEAFF
d_gene: .
j_gene: TRBJ1-1
v_gene: TRBV28
abundance: .